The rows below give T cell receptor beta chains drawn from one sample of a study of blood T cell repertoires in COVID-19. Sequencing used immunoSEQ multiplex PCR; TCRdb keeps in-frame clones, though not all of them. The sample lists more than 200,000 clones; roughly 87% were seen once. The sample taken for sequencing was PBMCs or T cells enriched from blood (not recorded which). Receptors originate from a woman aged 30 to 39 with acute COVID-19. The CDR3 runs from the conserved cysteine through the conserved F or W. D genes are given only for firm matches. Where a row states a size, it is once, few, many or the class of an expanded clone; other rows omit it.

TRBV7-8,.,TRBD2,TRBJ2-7,TGTGCCAGCAGCCGCGGGGGGGCGCGCCCTGCGGGAAACTACGAGCAGTACTTC,CASSRGGARPAGNYEQYF
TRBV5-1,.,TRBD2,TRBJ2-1,TGCGCCAGCAGCTCGGGACTAGCGGGAGAGAATGAGCAGTTCTTC,CASSSGLAGENEQFF
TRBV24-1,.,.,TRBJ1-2,TGTGCCACCAGTGATTTGCACCCCAACGGTTCAGGGTCAATCTATGGCTACACCTTC,CATSDLHPNGSGSIYGYTF
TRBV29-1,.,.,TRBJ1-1,TGCAGCGTGTTATTTGGGCACACTGAAGCTTTCTTT,CSVLFGHTEAFF
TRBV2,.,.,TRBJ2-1,TGTGCCAGCGGGGGGTTTTCCTACAATGAGCAGTTCTTC,CASGGFSYNEQFF
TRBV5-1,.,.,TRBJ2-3,TGCGCCAGCAGCTTGGCCGGGGTCAGCACAGATACGCAGTATTTT,CASSLAGVSTDTQYF
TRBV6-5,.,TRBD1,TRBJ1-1,TGTGCCAGCAGTTATGACAGGGGAAGGGGTGAAGCTTTCTTT,CASSYDRGRGEAFF
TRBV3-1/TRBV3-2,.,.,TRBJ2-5,TGTGCCAGCAGCCAAGATCTCCGACAGCAAGAGACCCAGTACTTC,CASSQDLRQQETQYF
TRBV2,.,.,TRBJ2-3,TGTGCCAGCAAGGAGCGCCTTAGCACAGATACGCAGTATTTT,CASKERLSTDTQYF
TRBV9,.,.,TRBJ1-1,TGTGCCAGCAGCAGACAGGCCCCCGGAGAAGCTTTCTTT,CASSRQAPGEAFF
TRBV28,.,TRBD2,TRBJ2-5,TGTGCCAGCAGTTCCCCCGGGCTAGCGGGGGATTTGGCCCAGTACTTC,CASSSPGLAGDLAQYF
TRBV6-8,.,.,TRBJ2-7,TGTGCCAGCAGTTACAAGGAGGGCGAGCAGTACTTC,CASSYKEGEQYF
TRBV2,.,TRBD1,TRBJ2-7,TGTGCCAGCAGTTCAACAAGGGGACGGGACAGGGGTTACGAGCAGTACTTC,CASSSTRGRDRGYEQYF
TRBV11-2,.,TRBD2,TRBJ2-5,TGTGCCAGCAGCTTAGCGGGGGGTGTCGAGACCCAGTACTTC,CASSLAGGVETQYF
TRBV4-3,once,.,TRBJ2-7,TGCGCCAGCAGCCAAGTCTTGTCCTACGAGCAGTACTTC,CASSQVLSYEQYF
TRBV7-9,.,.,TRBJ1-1,TGTGCCAGCAGCTTAAGGAGGACGGAGAACACTGAAGCTTTCTTT,CASSLRRTENTEAFF
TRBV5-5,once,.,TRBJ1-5,TGTGCCAGCAGCTTACAGGCTATCAATCAGCCCCAGCATTTT,CASSLQAINQPQHF
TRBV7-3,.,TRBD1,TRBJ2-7,TGTGCCAGCAGCTCCGGCCCAGGGGGCTACGAGCAGTACTTC,CASSSGPGGYEQYF
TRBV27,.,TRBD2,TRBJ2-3,TGTGCCAGCGTTCACGCTCGGGGACTAGCGGGAGGAGGCACAGATACGCAGTATTTT,CASVHARGLAGGGTDTQYF
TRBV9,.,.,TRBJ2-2,TGTGCCAGCAGCCCAGAGGCCTCCCGCACCGGGGAGCTGTTTTTT,CASSPEASRTGELFF
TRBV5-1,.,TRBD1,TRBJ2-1,TGCGCCAGCAGCACCAGACAGGGAGCCGACAATGAGCAGTTCTTC,CASSTRQGADNEQFF
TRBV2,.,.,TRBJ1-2,TGTGCCAGCAGTCCCGACGGGAATGGCTACACCTTC,CASSPDGNGYTF
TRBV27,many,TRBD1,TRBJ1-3,TGTGCCAGCAGTTATGTAGGGGGCGCCGGAAACACCATATATTTT,CASSYVGGAGNTIYF
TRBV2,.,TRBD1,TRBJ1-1,TGTGCCAGCAGAGACAGGACAGGGGGCACTGAAGCTTTCTTT,CASRDRTGGTEAFF
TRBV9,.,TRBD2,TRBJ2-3,TGTGCCAGCAGCGTTAGCGGGATGCCAGATACGCAGTATTTT,CASSVSGMPDTQYF
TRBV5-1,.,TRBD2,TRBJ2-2,TGCGCCAGCAGCTTGGGAACTAGCGGAGGGACGAACACCGGGGAGCTGTTTTTT,CASSLGTSGGTNTGELFF
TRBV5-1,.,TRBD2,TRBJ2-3,TGCGCCAGCAGCTTAAGGGTACGGGGGGGCCGAGGCACAGATACGCAGTATTTT,CASSLRVRGGRGTDTQYF
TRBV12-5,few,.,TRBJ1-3,TGTGCTAGTGGTTTTCAGGGGTTCGCCTCTGGAAACACCATATATTTT,CASGFQGFASGNTIYF
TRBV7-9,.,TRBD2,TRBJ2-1,TGTGCCAGCAGCCCCCGTCTATGGGGGACTAGCGGGAGACGTAATGAGCAGTTCTTC,CASSPRLWGTSGRRNEQFF
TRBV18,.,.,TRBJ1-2,TGTGCCAGCTCACCGGAGATTTCTGTTTTGGGCTATGGCTACACCTTC,CASSPEISVLGYGYTF
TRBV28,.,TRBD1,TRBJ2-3,TGTGCCAGCAGTCTCCCGGGACAGGGGAGAGATACGCAGTATTTT,CASSLPGQGRDTQYF
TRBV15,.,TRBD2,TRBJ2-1,TGTGCCACCAGCAGAGACAGACTAGCGGGGGGCCAGAGCTCCTACAATGAGCAGTTCTTC,CATSRDRLAGGQSSYNEQFF
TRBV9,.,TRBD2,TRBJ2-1,TGTGCCAGCAGCGGGACCGGGAGGATCGATGAGCAGTTCTTC,CASSGTGRIDEQFF
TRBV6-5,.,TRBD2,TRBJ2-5,TGTGCCAGCAGTCCCGGACTAGCGGGAGAGACCCAGTACTTC,CASSPGLAGETQYF
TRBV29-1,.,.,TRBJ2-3,TGCAGCGTTAGGGACAACACAGATACGCAGTATTTT,CSVRDNTDTQYF
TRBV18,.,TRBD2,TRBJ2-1,TGTGCCAGCTCACCCCAGACTAGCGGGGGGTACAATGAGCAGTTCTTC,CASSPQTSGGYNEQFF
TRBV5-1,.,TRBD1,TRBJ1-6,TGCGCCAGCAGCTTGACGGGACAGTATAATTCACCCCTCCACTTT,CASSLTGQYNSPLHF
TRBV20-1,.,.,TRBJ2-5,TGCAGTGCTAGTAACCCTAGCGTGGGAGAGACCCAGTACTTC,CSASNPSVGETQYF
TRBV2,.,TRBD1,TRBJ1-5,TGTGCCAGCACTAAACTTGACAGGGGCAGCAATCAGCCCCAGCATTTT,CASTKLDRGSNQPQHF
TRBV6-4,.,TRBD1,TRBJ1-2,TGTGCCAGCAGTGACTATCTTGAGGACAGGGGGAGAGGCTACACCTTC,CASSDYLEDRGRGYTF
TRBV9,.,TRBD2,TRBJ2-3,TGTGCCAGCAGCCCTAGCGGGGGAACAGATACGCAGTATTTT,CASSPSGGTDTQYF
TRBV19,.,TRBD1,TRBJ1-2,TGTGCCAGTAGCGGGCGTCACGGGACAGGGGGCGCCGATGGCTACACCTTC,CASSGRHGTGGADGYTF
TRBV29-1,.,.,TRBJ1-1,TGCAGCGTTGAAGAGGATTCAACGGGGTACACTGAAGCTTTCTTT,CSVEEDSTGYTEAFF
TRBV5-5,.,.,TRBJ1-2,TGTGCCAGCACAGGAAATAACTATGGCTACACCTTC,CASTGNNYGYTF
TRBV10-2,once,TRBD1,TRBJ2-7,TGCGCCAGCAGTGATAAGCGACAGGGGGCCTCCTACGAGCAGTACTTC,CASSDKRQGASYEQYF
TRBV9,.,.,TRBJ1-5,TGTGCCAGCAGCGTAGAGGGAGGGGGCAATCAGCCCCAGCATTTT,CASSVEGGGNQPQHF
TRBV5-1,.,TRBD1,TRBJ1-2,TGCGCCAGCAGCCAGGGACAGGGACAGGCTGGCTACACCTTC,CASSQGQGQAGYTF
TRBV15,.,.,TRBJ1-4,TGTGCCACCAGCAGATCACCAGGGCTCGAAAAACTGTTTTTT,CATSRSPGLEKLFF
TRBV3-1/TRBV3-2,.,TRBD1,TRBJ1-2,TGTGCCAGCAGCAGCCGGGACAGAGCATTTATTGGAGGTGGCTACACCTTC,CASSSRDRAFIGGGYTF
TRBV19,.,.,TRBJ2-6,TGTGCCAGTAGCCTCGCCCCAGGGCCTAATCCTTATGGGGCCAACGTCCTGACTTTC,CASSLAPGPNPYGANVLTF